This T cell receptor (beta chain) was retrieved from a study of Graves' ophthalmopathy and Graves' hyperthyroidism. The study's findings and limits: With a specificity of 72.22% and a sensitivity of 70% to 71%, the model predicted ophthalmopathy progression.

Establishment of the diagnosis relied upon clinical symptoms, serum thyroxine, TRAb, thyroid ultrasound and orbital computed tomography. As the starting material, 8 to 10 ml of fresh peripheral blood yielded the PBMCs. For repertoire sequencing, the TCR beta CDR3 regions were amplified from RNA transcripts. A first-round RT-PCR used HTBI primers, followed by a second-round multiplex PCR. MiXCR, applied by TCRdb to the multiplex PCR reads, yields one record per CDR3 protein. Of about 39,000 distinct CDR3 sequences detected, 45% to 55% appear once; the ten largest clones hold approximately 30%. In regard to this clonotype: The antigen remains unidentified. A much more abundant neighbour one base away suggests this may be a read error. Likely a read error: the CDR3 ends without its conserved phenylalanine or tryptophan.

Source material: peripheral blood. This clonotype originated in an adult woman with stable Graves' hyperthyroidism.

CDR3 sequence reads: CSATTGQVTDTQYS. CDR3 DNA sequence: TGCAGTGCAACCACGGGACAAGTCACAGATACGCAGTATTCT. The chain has TRBV20-1 and TRBJ2-3; D is perhaps TRBD1 (6 bases). Germline-derived CDR1 and CDR2 are DFQATT and SNEGSKA (reference sequence). With 6 bases removed from V and 2 bases from J, the gap between germline ends came to 15 bases. There are 14 residues in the CDR3.